A selection of T cell receptor beta chains follows, all from one sample in a study of blood T cell repertoires in COVID-19. The table came from immunoSEQ multiplex PCR; TCRdb's copy has only in-frame clones and leaves some out. The top ten clones hold approximately 2% of a sample with some 460,000 clones, 87% of them seen once. The sample taken for sequencing was PBMCs or T cells enriched from blood (not recorded which). These receptors all stem from a woman aged 18 to 35 with acute COVID-19. Both conserved end residues are part of each CDR3. Each record gives: J gene, D gene, V gene, clone size, CDR3 DNA, CDR3 protein. D genes are given only for firm matches. A row's size may be missing; if present it is once, few, many or a size class.

J gene: TRBJ2-2; D gene: .; V gene: TRBV7-9; clone size: .; CDR3 DNA: TGTGCCAGCAGCTTATGGCAACGGGAGCTGTTTTTT; CDR3 protein: CASSLWQRELFF
J gene: TRBJ2-7; D gene: TRBD1; V gene: TRBV14; clone size: .; CDR3 DNA: TGTGCCAGCAGCCAACAGGGCGCAGGGGGCACCTACGAGCAGTACTTC; CDR3 protein: CASSQQGAGGTYEQYF
J gene: TRBJ2-7; D gene: .; V gene: TRBV6-5; clone size: .; CDR3 DNA: TGTGCCAGCAGTTACGCGAAGACCGGGACACCTTACGAGCAGTACTTC; CDR3 protein: CASSYAKTGTPYEQYF
J gene: TRBJ1-2; D gene: TRBD1; V gene: TRBV7-2; clone size: .; CDR3 DNA: TGTGCCAGCAGCTTAGTAGATATCCGGACAGGGTACGGCTACACCTTC; CDR3 protein: CASSLVDIRTGYGYTF
J gene: TRBJ2-7; D gene: TRBD2; V gene: TRBV28; clone size: .; CDR3 DNA: TGTGCCAGCAGTTTAAGCGGGAGGGCCTACGAGCAGTACTTC; CDR3 protein: CASSLSGRAYEQYF
J gene: TRBJ1-1; D gene: .; V gene: TRBV5-1; clone size: .; CDR3 DNA: TGCGCCAGCAGCTTCGTAGGGGACACTGAAGCTTTCTTT; CDR3 protein: CASSFVGDTEAFF
J gene: TRBJ1-5; D gene: .; V gene: TRBV6-2/TRBV6-3; clone size: .; CDR3 DNA: TGTGCCAGCAGTTACGCAGGTTCTCAGCCCCAGCATTTT; CDR3 protein: CASSYAGSQPQHF
J gene: TRBJ2-3; D gene: TRBD2; V gene: TRBV10-2; clone size: .; CDR3 DNA: TGCGCCAGCAGAATAGCGGGGGGTGATCAGTATACGCAGTATTTT; CDR3 protein: CASRIAGGDQYTQYF
J gene: TRBJ1-5; D gene: .; V gene: TRBV5-1; clone size: .; CDR3 DNA: TGCGCCAGCAGCTTGGCCCCACAGGGAAATCAGCCCCAGCATTTT; CDR3 protein: CASSLAPQGNQPQHF
J gene: TRBJ1-3; D gene: .; V gene: TRBV4-3; clone size: .; CDR3 DNA: TGCGCCAGCAGCCTACAACCGTACTCTGGAAACACCATATATTTT; CDR3 protein: CASSLQPYSGNTIYF
J gene: TRBJ1-6; D gene: TRBD1; V gene: TRBV9; clone size: .; CDR3 DNA: TGTGCCAGCAGCTCTGACAGGGGTGGTTCACCCCTCCACTTT; CDR3 protein: CASSSDRGGSPLHF
J gene: TRBJ2-1; D gene: TRBD2; V gene: TRBV4-3; clone size: .; CDR3 DNA: TGCGCCAGCAGCCAAGTCGTCTCGAGGCGGGAGACCTACAATGAGCAGTTCTTC; CDR3 protein: CASSQVVSRRETYNEQFF
J gene: TRBJ2-1; D gene: .; V gene: TRBV2; clone size: .; CDR3 DNA: TGTGCCAGCAGTGGCTACGGAGGGAACAATGAGCAGTTCTTC; CDR3 protein: CASSGYGGNNEQFF
J gene: TRBJ2-7; D gene: .; V gene: TRBV13; clone size: .; CDR3 DNA: TGTGCCAGCAGCTTAGGCGGGGGGCCAGGGGACGAGCAGTACTTC; CDR3 protein: CASSLGGGPGDEQYF
J gene: TRBJ1-2; D gene: .; V gene: TRBV4-3; clone size: .; CDR3 DNA: TGCGCCAGCAGCCAAGAGAAGCGGGATCGCAGCTACACCTTC; CDR3 protein: CASSQEKRDRSYTF
J gene: TRBJ1-2; D gene: TRBD1; V gene: TRBV9; clone size: .; CDR3 DNA: TGTGCCAGCAGCGTAGCCCTCGGGACAGGGGGCGATGGCTACACCTTC; CDR3 protein: CASSVALGTGGDGYTF
J gene: TRBJ1-5; D gene: .; V gene: TRBV27; clone size: few; CDR3 DNA: TGTGCCAGCAGCCAGGGCCGTGGCAATCAGCCCCAGCATTTT; CDR3 protein: CASSQGRGNQPQHF
J gene: TRBJ2-7; D gene: TRBD1; V gene: TRBV6-5; clone size: .; CDR3 DNA: TGTGCCAGCGCCCTAACCGGGACAGGGGCCTACGAGCAGTACTTC; CDR3 protein: CASALTGTGAYEQYF
J gene: TRBJ1-2; D gene: TRBD1; V gene: TRBV27; clone size: .; CDR3 DNA: TGTGCCAGCAGGCAACGACAGGGCGGCTACACCTTC; CDR3 protein: CASRQRQGGYTF
J gene: TRBJ1-2; D gene: TRBD1; V gene: TRBV9; clone size: .; CDR3 DNA: TGTGCCAGCAGCGTAGACAGGGGCTATGGCTACACCTTC; CDR3 protein: CASSVDRGYGYTF
J gene: TRBJ2-7; D gene: TRBD2; V gene: TRBV15; clone size: .; CDR3 DNA: TGTGCCACCAGCAGAGGACTAGCGGGGGCCGGGCAGTACTTC; CDR3 protein: CATSRGLAGAGQYF
J gene: TRBJ2-1; D gene: TRBD2; V gene: TRBV7-9; clone size: .; CDR3 DNA: TGTGCCAGCAGACAAAGCGGGGGGGCCTCCCCCTACAATGAGCAGTTCTTC; CDR3 protein: CASRQSGGASPYNEQFF
J gene: TRBJ2-3; D gene: .; V gene: TRBV2; clone size: .; CDR3 DNA: TGTGCCAGCAGGGCCAGGTCCAGAGATACGCAGTATTTT; CDR3 protein: CASRARSRDTQYF
J gene: TRBJ2-7; D gene: .; V gene: TRBV5-1; clone size: once; CDR3 DNA: TGCGCCAGCAGCTTTTGGCTTAGCCCCTACGAGCAGTACTTC; CDR3 protein: CASSFWLSPYEQYF
J gene: TRBJ2-1; D gene: .; V gene: TRBV6-4; clone size: once; CDR3 DNA: TGTGCCAGCAGTCCGGCATTGGGGGCTATGTACAATGAGCAGTTCTTC; CDR3 protein: CASSPALGAMYNEQFF
J gene: TRBJ1-1; D gene: TRBD1; V gene: TRBV11-2; clone size: .; CDR3 DNA: TGTGCCAGCAGCCCACCAGACAGGGTCACTGAAGCTTTCTTT; CDR3 protein: CASSPPDRVTEAFF